These 23 T cell receptor beta chains were all obtained from the same sample, sequenced in a study of breast tumors, draining lymph nodes, adjacent tissues. Samples came from axillary lymph nodes draining the breast cancer. TCRdb reprocessed the multiplex PCR reads via MiXCR and lists one record per CDR3 protein. The sample records about 230,000 distinct CDR3 sequences, approximately 30% being singletons. The sequencing input was axillary lymph node tissue. Receptors were obtained from a female donor with breast cancer. Some clones in this sample may be carry-over from other donors' samples.

The chain combines TRBV29-1 with TRBJ1-2; the D gene is possibly TRBD1 (5 bases). CDR1 is SQVTM, CDR2 ANQGSEA, per germline. CDR3 size: 18 residues. Trimming left V 1 base short and J 8 bases short, with 29 bases between. The CDR3 DNA is TGCAGCGTTGAAGGGCGGGGACGGATTCCCGGGGAATATTACGGCTACACCTTC. As protein: CSVEGRGRIPGEYYGYTF.

The CDR3 here is CASSDRVTGVLTF. The DNA of the CDR3 is TGTGCCAGCAGCGACCGGGTCACAGGCGTCCTGACTTTC. This chain links TRBV11-3 with TRBJ2-6; a weak D match, TRBD1 (5 bases). The germline V gene encodes CDR1 SGHNT and CDR2 YENEEA. This CDR3 has 13 amino acids. V shed 5 bases and J shed 12 bases, with 14 bases lying between them.

Note on this clonotype: A read error may produce the germline difference seen at one junction end. This chain uses TRBV20-1 with TRBJ1-3; unclear D gene. This CDR3 has 16 amino acids. From germline, CDR1 is DFQATT and CDR2 SNEGSKA (reference sequence). The CDR3 spells CGARDRQRIPGNTIYF. The CDR3 DNA reads TGCGGTGCTAGAGATCGCCAGCGGATCCCCGGAAACACCATATATTTT.

This clonotype was seen ten or more times. This chain links TRBV10-3 with TRBJ2-7; 14 bases are shared with TRBD2. Germline V gene sequence: CDR1 ENHRY, CDR2 SYGVKD. This CDR3 region has 17 residues. The ends lost 6 bases at V and 6 bases at J; junction bases unmatched: 13. This chain's CDR3 is CAISRLAGGLRGTEQYF. CDR3 coding DNA: TGTGCCATCAGCCGACTAGCGGGAGGGCTTCGGGGTACCGAGCAGTACTTC.

The CDR3 reads CATSPLGQSTDTQYF. The DNA for the CDR3 is TGTGCCACCAGCCCGCTGGGACAGAGCACAGATACGCAGTATTTT. The chain has TRBV24-1 and TRBJ2-3; 7 bases agree with TRBD1. The germline V gene has CDR1 KGHDR and CDR2 SFDVKD. The CDR3 consists of 15 residues. V gave up 7 bases and J gave up 0 bases; unmatched junction bases: 6.

Many counts were recorded for this clonotype. This rearrangement joins TRBV28 to TRBJ1-6; unclear D gene. Germline V lookup: CDR1 MDHEN, CDR2 SYDVKM. Between the trimmed V and J ends, which lost 7 bases and 6 bases, there was a span of 13 bases. The CDR3 sequence is 14 residues long. Here the CDR3 DNA reads TGTGCCAGCATCTCTGGCAGATTTAATTCACCCCTCCACTTT. Translating gives CASISGRFNSPLHF.

There are many counts of this clonotype. The chain is built from TRBV20-1 and TRBJ2-7; possible D gene TRBD1, 6 bases. CDR1 and CDR2 (germline): DFQATT, SNEGSKA (reference sequence). Trimming cost V 0 bases and J 4 bases, with 10 bases left between them. The CDR3 has 13 residues. The CDR3: CSARDQGTYEQYF. DNA of the CDR3: TGCAGTGCTAGAGACCAGGGGACGTACGAGCAGTACTTC.

This clonotype has only a few counts. This may come from a read error, since a much larger clone is one base off. This sequence joins TRBV6-6 and TRBJ2-3; the match to TRBD2 covers 12 bases. The CDR3 contains 14 residues. The V gene's germline CDR1 is MNHNY and CDR2 SVGAGI (reference sequence). The CDR3 sequence is CASRTSGTSDMQYF. As DNA, the CDR3 is TGTGCCAGTAGGACTAGCGGGACTTCAGATATGCAGTATTTT.

This clonotype was observed at least ten times. This chain links TRBV28 with TRBJ2-3; D tentatively reads TRBD1 or TRBD2 (6 bases each). V lost 6 bases and J lost 0, with 13 bases in between. Looked up from germline, CDR1 is MDHEN and CDR2 is SYDVKM. CDR3 length equals 15 residues. The CDR3 DNA follows: TGTGCCAGCAGGCTTGCGGGACACAGCACAGATACGCAGTATTTT. Protein sequence: CASRLAGHSTDTQYF.

This clonotype was picked up many times. This may be a read error: a much more frequent sequence differs by one nucleotide. The chain combines TRBV20-1 with TRBJ2-1; D is ambiguous. This CDR3 spans 11 amino acids. Germline V CDR1 and CDR2: DFQATT, SNEGSKA (reference sequence). The CDR3 bases are TGCAGTGCTAAGAGATACAATGAGCAGTCCTTC. Translated: CSAKRYNEQSF.

The sample holds a few counts of this clonotype. Given a much more abundant clone one base away, this may be a read error. This chain links TRBV20-1 with TRBJ1-2; TRBD1 is a possible D gene (5 bases). CDR3 length: 13 residues. Germline CDR1 DFQATT, CDR2 SNEGSKA (reference sequence). The CDR3 loop reads CSAAGGTDYAYTF. DNA of the CDR3: TGCAGTGCTGCGGGGGGGACTGACTATGCCTACACCTTC.

There are many counts of this clonotype. This chain links TRBV30 with TRBJ2-2; the D gene is possibly TRBD2 (7 bases). This CDR3 spans 15 amino acids. V lost 5 bases and J 4 bases, leaving 17 bases between the germline ends. Germline CDR1 and CDR2: GTSNPN and SVGIG (reference sequence). The CDR3 spells CAWGGGGRSTGELFF. CDR3 nucleotide sequence: TGTGCCTGGGGAGGGGGGGGTCGAAGCACCGGGGAGCTGTTTTTT.

This clonotype was seen at least ten times. The V gene is TRBV19, the J gene TRBJ1-6, with 8 bases identical to TRBD1. Germline V gene sequence: CDR1 LNHDA, CDR2 SQIVND (reference sequence). CDR3 length equals 14 residues. V trimming: 4 bases; J trimming: 10 bases; junction bases outside the gene matches: 6. CDR3 sequence: CASSSVRGRSPLHF. For the CDR3, the DNA is TGTGCCAGTAGTAGCGTCAGGGGGCGATCACCCCTCCACTTT.

As to this clonotype: Being one base from a much bigger clone, this may be a read error. The chain carries TRBV6-6 and TRBJ1-2, with D perhaps TRBD1 (6 bases). The length of the CDR3 is 14 residues. Trimming removed 2 bases at V and 3 bases at J, with 10 bases between. The germline gives CDR1 MNHNY, CDR2 SVGAGI (reference sequence). The CDR3 coding sequence is TGTGCCAGCAGTTACGGGGGGCGAGACTATGGCTACACCTTC. Translation gives CASSYGGRDYGYTF.

A remark on this clonotype: This CDR3 is missing its conserved last phenylalanine or tryptophan, likely due to a read error. The DNA is left out, because the CDR3 cannot be placed on it with certainty; the CDR3 is given as TCRdb lists it. The chain carries TRBV20-1 and TRBJ2-6. The CDR3 adds up to 8 amino acids, both ends counted. Per the germline V gene, CDR1 is DFQATT and CDR2 is SNEGSKA (reference sequence). The CDR3 protein is CSARSGTS.

This clonotype was observed at least ten times. This rearrangement joins TRBV20-1 to TRBJ2-1; 7 bases align to TRBD2. The CDR3 consists of 15 residues. Germline values: CDR1 DFQATT, CDR2 SNEGSKA (reference sequence). V shed 2 bases and J 7 bases; nucleotides not matched to a gene: 11. Written as DNA, the CDR3 is TGCAGTGCTAGACTCCGGGACTACTCTTGGAATGAGCAGTTCTTC. Translating it yields CSARLRDYSWNEQFF.

This clonotype was counted ten times or more. The chain uses TRBV20-1 and TRBJ2-5; 8 nucleotides match TRBD2. This CDR3 spans 15 amino acids. Germline loops: CDR1 DFQATT, CDR2 SNEGSKA (reference sequence). V was clipped by 2 bases and J by 5 bases; unmatched bases: 10. The CDR3 DNA follows: TGCAGTGCTAGATCCCAAGCGGGAGAATGGGAGACCCAGTACTTC. Protein: CSARSQAGEWETQYF.

The table lists this clonotype with many counts. The chain recombines TRBV15 with TRBJ1-4; TRBD1 is a possible D gene (5 bases). CDR1 and CDR2 (germline): LNHNV, YYDKDF (reference sequence). The CDR3 totals 13 residues. With 0 bases removed from V and 8 bases from J, the gap between germline ends came to 7 bases. The CDR3 here is CATSRDRGEKLFF. CDR3 sequence (DNA): TGTGCCACCAGCAGAGATCGGGGGGAAAAACTGTTTTTT.

In its sample, this clonotype was seen many times. The V gene is TRBV11-2, the J gene TRBJ2-1, with TRBD1 matching over 9 bases. V dropped 5 bases and J dropped 6; count of bases not matched to a gene: 11. The CDR3 has 16 amino acids. The germline gives CDR1 SGHAT, CDR2 FQNNGV. The CDR3 bases are TGTGCCAGCAGCCGCAGCGACAGGGGGATAGTCAATGAGCAGTTCTTC. Translation: CASSRSDRGIVNEQFF.

In its sample, this clonotype was seen many times. The chain couples TRBV6-5 to TRBJ1-2, with D possibly matching TRBD1 (6 bases). The V gene's germline CDR1 is MNHEY and CDR2 SVGAGI. This CDR3 has 16 residues. The V and J ends lost 6 bases and 7 bases respectively, with 24 bases between them. DNA for the CDR3: TGTGCCAGCAGCAGGTCGGGGGGCGCAAGGTCGGGTGGCTACACCTTC. Translation: CASSRSGGARSGGYTF.

This clonotype was counted a few times. The rearrangement joins TRBV5-5 to TRBJ2-3; a weak D match, TRBD2 (5 bases). Trimming took off 2 bases at V and 5 bases at J, with 15 bases between the two ends. CDR1 and CDR2 from the germline V gene are SGHKS and YYEKEE (reference sequence). There are 15 residues in the CDR3. The CDR3 DNA sequence: TGTGCCAGCAGCTTTCGCGGGCTAGGAAGAGATACGCAGTATTTT. Protein product: CASSFRGLGRDTQYF. Together with reference TRBV5-5 and TRBJ2-3, the CDR3 gives the full variable domain: DAGVTQSPTHLIKTRGQQVTLRCSPISGHKSVSWYQQVLGQGPQFIFQYYEKEERGRGNFPDRFSARQFPNYSSELNVNALLLGDSALYLCASSFRGLGRDTQYFGPGTRLTVL.

The chain links TRBV7-2 to TRBJ2-1; 13 bases line up with TRBD2. Per the germline V gene, CDR1 is SGHTA and CDR2 is FQGNSA. V lost 1 base to trimming and J lost 0 bases; unmatched junction nucleotides: 9. This CDR3 has 20 residues. CDR3 loop: CASSLESPLAGGSSYNEQFF. For the CDR3, the DNA is TGTGCCAGCAGCTTAGAGTCACCACTAGCGGGAGGGAGCTCCTACAATGAGCAGTTCTTC.

This rearrangement joins TRBV5-5 to TRBJ2-7, with 9 bases that match TRBD2. After removal of 4 bases from V and 1 base from J, the junction contained 6 bases not matched to a gene. This CDR3 region has 15 residues. CDR1 is SGHKS and CDR2 is YYEKEE in the germline V gene (reference sequence). CDR3 residues: CASSGAGGPSYEQYF. CDR3 bases: TGTGCCAGCAGCGGAGCGGGGGGCCCATCCTACGAGCAGTACTTC. Complete variable domain (other parts from reference TRBV5-5 and TRBJ2-7): DAGVTQSPTHLIKTRGQQVTLRCSPISGHKSVSWYQQVLGQGPQFIFQYYEKEERGRGNFPDRFSARQFPNYSSELNVNALLLGDSALYLCASSGAGGPSYEQYFGPGTRLTVT.